These T cell receptor beta chains were read from a single sample in a study of cytomegalovirus exposure and HLA in healthy donors. Data came from immunoSEQ multiplex PCR; TCRdb stores just in-frame clones and leaves some out. In the table there are 120,000 to 150,000 clones, around nine tenths of which are singletons. Source material: PBMCs. The receptors derive from a woman aged 18-35 years in good health and CMV-seropositive. CDR3s include the opening cysteine and the closing phenylalanine or tryptophan. Each record gives: J gene, V gene, D gene, clone size, CDR3 DNA, CDR3 protein. A D gene is named only where the DNA matches it firmly. Part of the rows lack a size; the others show once, few, many or a class for expanded clones.

j_gene: TRBJ1-2
v_gene: TRBV7-2
d_gene: TRBD1
abundance: .
CDR3nt: TGTGCCAGCAGCCCAGGCCTCCTTGACAGGGCCTATGGCTACACCTTC
CDR3aa: CASSPGLLDRAYGYTF

j_gene: TRBJ2-7
v_gene: TRBV7-8
d_gene: TRBD2
abundance: .
CDR3nt: TGTGCCAGCAGACCGGGGGGACCCTACGAGCAGTACTTC
CDR3aa: CASRPGGPYEQYF

j_gene: TRBJ2-7
v_gene: TRBV5-1
d_gene: TRBD2
abundance: .
CDR3nt: TGCGCCAGCAGCCAGGTCCCTAGCGGGACCTACGAGCAGTACTTC
CDR3aa: CASSQVPSGTYEQYF

j_gene: TRBJ1-6
v_gene: TRBV30
d_gene: TRBD1
abundance: .
CDR3nt: TGTGCCGGAGAATTGACAGGGCGTAATTCACCCCTCCACTTT
CDR3aa: CAGELTGRNSPLHF

j_gene: TRBJ1-5
v_gene: TRBV19
d_gene: .
abundance: .
CDR3nt: TGTGCCAGTAGTTTACAAGGACTTAGCAATCAGCCCCAGCATTTT
CDR3aa: CASSLQGLSNQPQHF

j_gene: TRBJ1-2
v_gene: TRBV6-5
d_gene: .
abundance: .
CDR3nt: TGTGCCAGCAGCAGGGGAAATGGCTACACCTTC
CDR3aa: CASSRGNGYTF

j_gene: TRBJ1-1
v_gene: TRBV5-4
d_gene: .
abundance: .
CDR3nt: TGTGCCAGTACACGGGGGAACACTGAAGCTTTCTTT
CDR3aa: CASTRGNTEAFF

j_gene: TRBJ1-5
v_gene: TRBV19
d_gene: TRBD1
abundance: .
CDR3nt: TGTGCCAGTAGTAGGGACAGGGAGGGTATGGGCAATCAGCCCCAGCATTTT
CDR3aa: CASSRDREGMGNQPQHF

j_gene: TRBJ2-3
v_gene: TRBV19
d_gene: TRBD2
abundance: .
CDR3nt: TGTGCCAGTAGTATGCCCCTCTCTCTAGCGGGGAAGGATACGCAGTATTTT
CDR3aa: CASSMPLSLAGKDTQYF

j_gene: TRBJ1-3
v_gene: TRBV5-1
d_gene: TRBD1
abundance: .
CDR3nt: TGCGCCAGCAGCACAGGACAGGGCCTTGGAAACACCATATATTTT
CDR3aa: CASSTGQGLGNTIYF

j_gene: TRBJ2-1
v_gene: TRBV5-4
d_gene: .
abundance: .
CDR3nt: TGTGCCAGCAGCTCCTACGCCGTTAATGAGCAGTTCTTC
CDR3aa: CASSSYAVNEQFF

j_gene: TRBJ2-7
v_gene: TRBV4-1
d_gene: TRBD1
abundance: .
CDR3nt: TGCGCCAGCAGCCAAGGGACAGGGGCGATCTACGAGCAGTACTTC
CDR3aa: CASSQGTGAIYEQYF

j_gene: TRBJ2-7
v_gene: TRBV6-6
d_gene: .
abundance: .
CDR3nt: TGTGCCAGCCGAGATTCGGGGGAGCAGTACTTC
CDR3aa: CASRDSGEQYF

j_gene: TRBJ1-5
v_gene: TRBV27
d_gene: .
abundance: once
CDR3nt: TGTGCCAGCAGTTTATGGGGGCAGGGCAATCAGCCCCAGCATTTT
CDR3aa: CASSLWGQGNQPQHF

j_gene: TRBJ1-2
v_gene: TRBV11-2
d_gene: TRBD1
abundance: .
CDR3nt: TGTGCCAGCAGCCCGCCGGGACAGGGTATTTATGGCTACACCTTC
CDR3aa: CASSPPGQGIYGYTF

j_gene: TRBJ1-2
v_gene: TRBV6-6
d_gene: TRBD1
abundance: .
CDR3nt: TGTGCCAGCAGTTACTCGACAGGGGGCGGCTACACCTTC
CDR3aa: CASSYSTGGGYTF

j_gene: TRBJ1-4
v_gene: TRBV6-1
d_gene: TRBD1
abundance: .
CDR3nt: TGTGCCAGCAGGAGGACAGGGGCGGAAAAACTGTTTTTT
CDR3aa: CASRRTGAEKLFF

j_gene: TRBJ2-3
v_gene: TRBV6-1
d_gene: .
abundance: .
CDR3nt: TGTGCCAGCAGTGCAATAGTGTATGGCACAGATACGCAGTATTTT
CDR3aa: CASSAIVYGTDTQYF

j_gene: TRBJ1-1
v_gene: TRBV6-6
d_gene: .
abundance: few
CDR3nt: TGTGCCAGCAGGGAGACAGGGAACACTGAAGCTTTCTTT
CDR3aa: CASRETGNTEAFF

j_gene: TRBJ2-7
v_gene: TRBV5-8
d_gene: .
abundance: .
CDR3nt: TGTGCCAGCAGCCCGAGGACAAGTTCTACGAAGCAGTACTTC
CDR3aa: CASSPRTSSTKQYF

j_gene: TRBJ2-3
v_gene: TRBV5-6
d_gene: .
abundance: .
CDR3nt: TGTGCCAGCAGCTTTACAGGGTCGAATACGCAGTATTTT
CDR3aa: CASSFTGSNTQYF

j_gene: TRBJ1-5
v_gene: TRBV5-1
d_gene: .
abundance: .
CDR3nt: TGCGCCAGCAGCTTGTGGGGGGAAGAGGGACCCCAGCATTTT
CDR3aa: CASSLWGEEGPQHF

j_gene: TRBJ2-7
v_gene: TRBV7-9
d_gene: TRBD2
abundance: .
CDR3nt: TGTGCCAGCAGCGCCCCCGGGACTAGCGGGACCTACGAGCAGTACTTC
CDR3aa: CASSAPGTSGTYEQYF

j_gene: TRBJ1-1
v_gene: TRBV6-5
d_gene: .
abundance: .
CDR3nt: TGTGCCAGCAGTTACGGACAGGAAGCTTTCTTT
CDR3aa: CASSYGQEAFF

j_gene: TRBJ1-4
v_gene: TRBV2
d_gene: .
abundance: .
CDR3nt: TGTGCCAGCACTTACAGGAGGGATATTGAAAAACTGTTTTTT
CDR3aa: CASTYRRDIEKLFF

j_gene: TRBJ1-5
v_gene: TRBV4-2
d_gene: .
abundance: .
CDR3nt: TGTGCCAGCAGCCTGGGAGTCGGCAATCAGCCCCAGCATTTT
CDR3aa: CASSLGVGNQPQHF

j_gene: TRBJ2-7
v_gene: TRBV6-7
d_gene: .
abundance: few
CDR3nt: TGTGCCAGCAGTTACTGTCAGGGAAAATCCTACGAGCAGTACTTC
CDR3aa: CASSYCQGKSYEQYF

j_gene: TRBJ2-3
v_gene: TRBV5-1
d_gene: TRBD2
abundance: .
CDR3nt: TGCGCCAGCAGCTTTAGCGGGGGGCCCACAGATACGCAGTATTTT
CDR3aa: CASSFSGGPTDTQYF

j_gene: TRBJ2-7
v_gene: TRBV6-5
d_gene: TRBD1
abundance: .
CDR3nt: TGTGCCAGCAGTTACTCCGGACAGGGAAGCTACGAGCAGTACTTC
CDR3aa: CASSYSGQGSYEQYF

j_gene: TRBJ2-3
v_gene: TRBV5-4
d_gene: .
abundance: .
CDR3nt: TGTGCCGCGATCGAGGGGGATGGTGGAGATACGCAGTATTTT
CDR3aa: CAAIEGDGGDTQYF

j_gene: TRBJ2-7
v_gene: TRBV13
d_gene: .
abundance: .
CDR3nt: TGTGCCAGCAGCAAAAGGGACTTCCTCTACGAGCAGTACTTC
CDR3aa: CASSKRDFLYEQYF

j_gene: TRBJ2-3
v_gene: TRBV9
d_gene: TRBD2
abundance: .
CDR3nt: TGTGCCAGCAGCGCACTAGCGGGAGATACGCAGTATTTT
CDR3aa: CASSALAGDTQYF

j_gene: TRBJ2-2
v_gene: TRBV11-2
d_gene: .
abundance: .
CDR3nt: TGTGCCAGCAGCCCCTCTAGGGGCACCGGGGAGCTGTTTTTT
CDR3aa: CASSPSRGTGELFF

j_gene: TRBJ2-3
v_gene: TRBV5-1
d_gene: .
abundance: .
CDR3nt: TGCGCCAGCAGCTTGGGGGCAGTAGTAGGGGGAAGCACAGATACGCAGTATTTT
CDR3aa: CASSLGAVVGGSTDTQYF

j_gene: TRBJ2-3
v_gene: TRBV5-5
d_gene: .
abundance: .
CDR3nt: TGTGCCAGCAGCTTTAGCGGAGAGTCCATCGGGCAGTATTTT
CDR3aa: CASSFSGESIGQYF

j_gene: TRBJ2-3
v_gene: TRBV28
d_gene: TRBD1
abundance: .
CDR3nt: TGTGCCAACCGCGGACAGGGTAGGGATACGCAGTATTTT
CDR3aa: CANRGQGRDTQYF

j_gene: TRBJ1-1
v_gene: TRBV28
d_gene: .
abundance: .
CDR3nt: TGTGCCAGCAGTTTAACCGGGAAGGCTTTCTTT
CDR3aa: CASSLTGKAFF

j_gene: TRBJ2-1
v_gene: TRBV11-3
d_gene: .
abundance: .
CDR3nt: TGTGCCAGCAGCTTAGCGAGGCATGAGCAGTTCTTC
CDR3aa: CASSLARHEQFF

j_gene: TRBJ2-1
v_gene: TRBV30
d_gene: TRBD2
abundance: .
CDR3nt: TGTGCCTGGAAGACAGCGGGAGCCCATGAGCAGTTCTTC
CDR3aa: CAWKTAGAHEQFF

j_gene: TRBJ1-5
v_gene: TRBV6-1
d_gene: .
abundance: .
CDR3nt: TGTGCCAGCAGTGGATGGAGGGATCAGCCCCAGCATTTT
CDR3aa: CASSGWRDQPQHF

j_gene: TRBJ2-7
v_gene: TRBV15
d_gene: .
abundance: once
CDR3nt: TGTGCCACCAGCAGGTCACGGACATTCCCCTACGAGCAGTACTTC
CDR3aa: CATSRSRTFPYEQYF

j_gene: TRBJ1-5
v_gene: TRBV18
d_gene: .
abundance: .
CDR3nt: TGTGCCAGCTCACCACTGCCCCTAATTGATCAGCCCCAGCATTTT
CDR3aa: CASSPLPLIDQPQHF

j_gene: TRBJ1-6
v_gene: TRBV5-6
d_gene: .
abundance: .
CDR3nt: TGTGCCAGCAGCTTGGACAGAAGGAATTCACCCCTCCACTTT
CDR3aa: CASSLDRRNSPLHF

j_gene: TRBJ2-5
v_gene: TRBV28
d_gene: .
abundance: .
CDR3nt: TGTGCCAGCAAAGCCTTAATGCGGGCGGGGGAGACCCAGTACTTC
CDR3aa: CASKALMRAGETQYF

j_gene: TRBJ1-4
v_gene: TRBV6-1
d_gene: .
abundance: .
CDR3nt: TGTGCCAGCGTGAGCTTCGCAACTAATGAAAAACTGTTTTTT
CDR3aa: CASVSFATNEKLFF

j_gene: TRBJ2-7
v_gene: TRBV28
d_gene: .
abundance: .
CDR3nt: TGTGCCAGCAGCCCATTAGCGAAGAGCTCCTACGAGCAGTACTTC
CDR3aa: CASSPLAKSSYEQYF